This T cell receptor (beta chain) was obtained from a study of cytomegalovirus exposure and HLA in healthy donors. Study overall: Drawn from HLA-typed donors, 83 million or so unique TCRs were held in an early data release. Genetic ancestry analysis placed under 90% of the roughly 400 donors that were genotyped in the Caucasian-associated cluster. Study-wide points: It was reported that the classifier diagnosed cytomegalovirus status with high specificity and sensitivity in both the original and validation cohorts.

The CDR3 contains 18 residues. V shed 0 bases and J shed 5 bases, with 21 bases lying between them. The primer mix had 60 Vbeta and 13 Jbeta primers. Clones were sequenced by immunoSEQ multiplex PCR, and TCRdb holds only the in-frame ones, with some missing. The sample lists 50,000 to 60,000 clones, approximately 80% occurring once. Concerning this clone itself: The antigen is unknown.

This chain joins TRBV23-1 and TRBJ2-3; D perhaps matches TRBD1 (5 bases). TRBV23-1 carries the ORF label, with uncertain function. This TCR derives from a female donor in good health and CMV-seronegative. Sequenced sample: PBMCs. CDR3 sequence: CASSQSTTVPRLVDTQYF. CDR3 nucleotide sequence: TGCGCCAGCAGTCAATCTACGACAGTCCCCCGGTTGGTAGATACGCAGTATTTT.